The sequence of this T cell receptor beta chain was determined in a study of T-cell memory formation after mild COVID-19. In germline, CDR1 is SGHVS, CDR2 FQNEAQ. This CDR3 is built from 16 residues. V was pared by 1 base and J by 6 bases, with 18 bases between. From the 5' RACE reads, TCRdb called clonotypes with MiXCR, one entry per CDR3 protein. This table holds around 310,000 distinct CDR3 sequences, about 16% found once. This clonotype was seen more than once but under ten times. This TCR was sampled from a young man who had mild COVID-19 (a few samples of this study predate the infection). Cell type and time point are not known. The V gene is TRBV7-8, the J gene TRBJ1-2, with D unresolved. The sequenced sample consisted of PBMCs or a T cell subset sorted from them (not recorded which). The CDR3: CASSLGGLVGRNGYTF. In DNA, the CDR3 is TGTGCCAGCAGCTTAGGAGGTTTAGTCGGGAGGAATGGCTACACCTTC.